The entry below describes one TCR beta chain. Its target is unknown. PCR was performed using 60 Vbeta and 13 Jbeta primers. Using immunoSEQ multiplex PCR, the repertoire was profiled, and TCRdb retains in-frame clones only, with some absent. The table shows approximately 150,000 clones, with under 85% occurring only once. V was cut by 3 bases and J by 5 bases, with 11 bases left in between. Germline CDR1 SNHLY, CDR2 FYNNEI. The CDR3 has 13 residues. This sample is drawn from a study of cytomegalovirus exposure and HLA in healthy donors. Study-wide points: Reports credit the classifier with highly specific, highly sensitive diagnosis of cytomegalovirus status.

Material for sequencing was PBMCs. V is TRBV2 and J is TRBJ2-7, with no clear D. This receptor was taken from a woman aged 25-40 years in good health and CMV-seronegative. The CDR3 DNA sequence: TGTGCCAGCAGTGACGGTTTCAACGACGAGCAGTACTTC. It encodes CASSDGFNDEQYF.